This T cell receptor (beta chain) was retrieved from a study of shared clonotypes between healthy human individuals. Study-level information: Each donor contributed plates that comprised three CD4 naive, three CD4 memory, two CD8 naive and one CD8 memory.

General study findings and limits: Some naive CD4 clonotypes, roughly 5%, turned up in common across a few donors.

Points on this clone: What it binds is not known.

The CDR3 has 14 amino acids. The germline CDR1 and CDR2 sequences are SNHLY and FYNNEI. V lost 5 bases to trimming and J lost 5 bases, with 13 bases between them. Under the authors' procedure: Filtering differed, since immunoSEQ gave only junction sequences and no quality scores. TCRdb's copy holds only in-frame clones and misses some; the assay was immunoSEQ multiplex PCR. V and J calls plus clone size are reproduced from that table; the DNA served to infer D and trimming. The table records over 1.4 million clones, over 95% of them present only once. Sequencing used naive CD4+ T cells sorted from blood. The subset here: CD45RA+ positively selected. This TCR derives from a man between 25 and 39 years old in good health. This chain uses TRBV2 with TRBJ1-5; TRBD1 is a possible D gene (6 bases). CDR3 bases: TGTGCCAGCAGTTATAAACAGGGAGATCAGCCCCAGCATTTT. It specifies CASSYKQGDQPQHF.